This T cell receptor (beta chain) stems from a study of OX40 agonist ivuxolimab in advanced cancers. Findings and limits, study-wide: Near-lowest levels of clonal expansion characterized partial responders at 0.1-3.0 mg/kg.

Germline V gives CDR1 PRHDT, CDR2 FYEKMQ (reference sequence). The length of the CDR3 is 15 residues. V was shortened by 7 bases and J by 1 base, with 14 bases between the two germline ends. Remarks on this clone: The antigen is unknown.

Profiled with immunoSEQ multiplex PCR; TCRdb holds only in-frame clones, not every one. This table holds under 40,000 clones, 74% found once. The chain recombines TRBV13 with TRBJ2-4, with no clear D. Here the sequenced sample was CD4+ or CD8+ T cells sorted from blood, taken in a trial of the OX40 agonist ivuxolimab. The TCR was taken from an adult with an advanced solid tumor such as melanoma, head and neck, liver or kidney cancer. The CDR3 spells CASTHMGRAKNIQYF. The CDR3 region has the DNA TGTGCCAGCACCCACATGGGAAGGGCCAAAAACATTCAGTACTTC.